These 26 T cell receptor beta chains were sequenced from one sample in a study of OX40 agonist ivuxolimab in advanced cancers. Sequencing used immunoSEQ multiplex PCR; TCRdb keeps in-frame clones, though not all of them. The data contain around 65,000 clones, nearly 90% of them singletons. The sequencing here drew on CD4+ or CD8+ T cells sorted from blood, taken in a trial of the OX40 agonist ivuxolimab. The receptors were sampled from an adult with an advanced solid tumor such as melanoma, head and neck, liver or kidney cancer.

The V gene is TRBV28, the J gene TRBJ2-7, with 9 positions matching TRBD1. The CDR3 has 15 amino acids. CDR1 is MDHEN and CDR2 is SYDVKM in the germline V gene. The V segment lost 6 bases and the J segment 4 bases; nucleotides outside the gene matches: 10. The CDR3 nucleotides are TGTGCCAGCAGACCCATGGGACAGGGAAAGTACGAGCAGTACTTC. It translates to CASRPMGQGKYEQYF.

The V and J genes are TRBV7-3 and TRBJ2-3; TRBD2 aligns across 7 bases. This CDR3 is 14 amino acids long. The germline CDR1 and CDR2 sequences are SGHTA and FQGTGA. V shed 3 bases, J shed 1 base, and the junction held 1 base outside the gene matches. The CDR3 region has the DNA TGTGCCAGCAGCTTTAGCGGGCGCACAGATACGCAGTATTTT. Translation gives CASSFSGRTDTQYF.

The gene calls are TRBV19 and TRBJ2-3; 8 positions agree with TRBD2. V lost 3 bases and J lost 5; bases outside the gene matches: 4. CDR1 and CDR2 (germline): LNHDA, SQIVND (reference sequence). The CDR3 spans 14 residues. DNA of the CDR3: TGTGCCAGTAGTATTGGGCTAGCGGGAGATACGCAGTATTTT. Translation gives CASSIGLAGDTQYF.

The CDR3 reads CASSNRDTTDTQYF. In DNA, the CDR3 is TGCGCCAGCAGCAACCGGGACACCACAGATACGCAGTATTTT. The chain employs TRBV4-1 and TRBJ2-3, with a possible D match to TRBD1 (6 bases). The CDR3 consists of 14 residues. V shed 5 bases and J shed 2 bases, with 11 bases lying between them. Germline lookup yields CDR1 MGHRA and CDR2 YSYEKL.

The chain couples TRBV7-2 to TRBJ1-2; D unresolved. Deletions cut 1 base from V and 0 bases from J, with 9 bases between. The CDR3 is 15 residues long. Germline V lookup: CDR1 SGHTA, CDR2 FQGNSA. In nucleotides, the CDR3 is TGTGCCAGCAGCTTAGTCAGTTCAGCTAACTATGGCTACACCTTC. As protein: CASSLVSSANYGYTF.

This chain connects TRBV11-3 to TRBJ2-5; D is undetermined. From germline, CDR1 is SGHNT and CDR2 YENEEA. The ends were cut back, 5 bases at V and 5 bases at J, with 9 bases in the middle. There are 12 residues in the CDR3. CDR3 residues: CASSQGWETQYF. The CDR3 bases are TGTGCCAGCAGCCAAGGTTGGGAGACCCAGTACTTC.

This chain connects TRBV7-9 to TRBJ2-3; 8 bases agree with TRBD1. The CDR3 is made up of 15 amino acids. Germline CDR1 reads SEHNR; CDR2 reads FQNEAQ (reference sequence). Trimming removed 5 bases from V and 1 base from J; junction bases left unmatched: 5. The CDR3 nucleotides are TGTGCCAGCAGCAGGACAGGGTTAGGCACAGATACGCAGTATTTT. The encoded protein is CASSRTGLGTDTQYF.

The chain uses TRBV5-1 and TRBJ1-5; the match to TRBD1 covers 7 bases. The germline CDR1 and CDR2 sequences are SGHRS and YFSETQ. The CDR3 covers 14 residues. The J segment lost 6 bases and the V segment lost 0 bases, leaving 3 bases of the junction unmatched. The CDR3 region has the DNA TGCGCCAGCAGCTTGGAGGGGGCTCCTCAGCCCCAGCATTTT. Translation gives CASSLEGAPQPQHF.

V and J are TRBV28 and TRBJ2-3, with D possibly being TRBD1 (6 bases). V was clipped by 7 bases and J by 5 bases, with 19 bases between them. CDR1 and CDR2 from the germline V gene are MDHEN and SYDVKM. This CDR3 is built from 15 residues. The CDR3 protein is CASIPTPGQIDTQYF. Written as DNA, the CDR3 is TGTGCCAGCATCCCGACTCCTGGACAGATAGATACGCAGTATTTT.

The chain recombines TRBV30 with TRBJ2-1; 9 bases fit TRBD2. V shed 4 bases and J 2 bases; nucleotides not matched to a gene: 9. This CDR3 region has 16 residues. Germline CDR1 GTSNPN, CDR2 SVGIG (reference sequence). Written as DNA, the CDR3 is TGTGCCTGGACTGGAACTAGCGGGCAGACCTACAATGAGCAGTTCTTC. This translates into CAWTGTSGQTYNEQFF.

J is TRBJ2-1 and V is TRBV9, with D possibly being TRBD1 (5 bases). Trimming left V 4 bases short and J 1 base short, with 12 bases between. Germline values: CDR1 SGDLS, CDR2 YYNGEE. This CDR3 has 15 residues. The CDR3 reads CASSQAQGSYNEQFF. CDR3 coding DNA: TGTGCCAGCAGCCAGGCCCAGGGTTCCTACAATGAGCAGTTCTTC. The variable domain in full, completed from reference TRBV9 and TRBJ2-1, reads DSGVTQTPKHLITATGQRVTLRCSPRSGDLSVYWYQQSLDQGLQFLIQYYNGEERAKGNILERFSAQQFPDLHSELNLSSLELGDSALYFCASSQAQGSYNEQFFGPGTRLTVL.

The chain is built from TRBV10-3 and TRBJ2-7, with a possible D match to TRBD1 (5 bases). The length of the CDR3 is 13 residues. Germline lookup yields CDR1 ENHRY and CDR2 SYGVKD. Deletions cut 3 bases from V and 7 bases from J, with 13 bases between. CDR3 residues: CAISDRASGEQYF. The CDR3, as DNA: TGTGCCATCAGTGACAGGGCTTCAGGAGAGCAGTACTTC.

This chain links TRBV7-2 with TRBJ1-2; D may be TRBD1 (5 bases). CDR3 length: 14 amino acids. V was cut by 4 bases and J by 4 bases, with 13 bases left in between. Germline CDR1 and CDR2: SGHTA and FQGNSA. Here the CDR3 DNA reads TGTGCCAGCAGCTCGCCGGGACGGAGCTATGGCTACACCTTC. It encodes CASSSPGRSYGYTF.

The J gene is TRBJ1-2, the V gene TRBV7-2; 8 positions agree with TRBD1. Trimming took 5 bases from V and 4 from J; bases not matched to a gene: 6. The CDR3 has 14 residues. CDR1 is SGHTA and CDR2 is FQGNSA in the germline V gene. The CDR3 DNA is TGTGCCAGCAGCGAACAGGGGGTTGCCTATGGCTACACCTTC. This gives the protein CASSEQGVAYGYTF.

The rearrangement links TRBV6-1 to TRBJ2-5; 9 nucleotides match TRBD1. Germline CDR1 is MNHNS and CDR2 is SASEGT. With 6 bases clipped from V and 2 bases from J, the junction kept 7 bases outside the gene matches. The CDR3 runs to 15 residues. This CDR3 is CASRPGQGWQETQYF. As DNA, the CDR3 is TGTGCCAGCAGACCCGGACAGGGGTGGCAAGAGACCCAGTACTTC.

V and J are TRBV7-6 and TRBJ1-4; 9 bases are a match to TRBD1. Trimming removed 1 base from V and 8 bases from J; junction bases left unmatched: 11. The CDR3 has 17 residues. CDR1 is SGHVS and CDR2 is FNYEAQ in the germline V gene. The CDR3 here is CASSLGPPGQGGEKLFF. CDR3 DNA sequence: TGTGCCAGCAGCTTAGGACCCCCGGGACAGGGCGGAGAAAAACTGTTTTTT.

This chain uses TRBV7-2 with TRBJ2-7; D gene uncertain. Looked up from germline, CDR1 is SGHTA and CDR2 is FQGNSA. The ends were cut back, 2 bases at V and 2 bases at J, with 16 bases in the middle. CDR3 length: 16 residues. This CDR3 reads CASSLLRISQTYEQYF. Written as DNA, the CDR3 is TGTGCCAGCAGCTTACTGAGAATCAGCCAGACCTACGAGCAGTACTTC.

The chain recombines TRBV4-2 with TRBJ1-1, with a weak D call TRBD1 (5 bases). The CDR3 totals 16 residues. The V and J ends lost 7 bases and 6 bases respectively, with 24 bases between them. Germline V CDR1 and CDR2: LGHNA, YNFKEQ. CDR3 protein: CASTSPQGHNGAEAFF. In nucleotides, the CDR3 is TGTGCCAGCACTTCCCCGCAGGGCCACAACGGGGCTGAAGCTTTCTTT.

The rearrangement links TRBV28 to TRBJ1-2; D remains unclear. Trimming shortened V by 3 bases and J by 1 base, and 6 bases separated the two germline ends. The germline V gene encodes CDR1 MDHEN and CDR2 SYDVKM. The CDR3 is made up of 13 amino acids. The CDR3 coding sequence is TGTGCCAGCAGTTTTGTGGTTAACTATGGCTACACCTTC. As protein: CASSFVVNYGYTF.

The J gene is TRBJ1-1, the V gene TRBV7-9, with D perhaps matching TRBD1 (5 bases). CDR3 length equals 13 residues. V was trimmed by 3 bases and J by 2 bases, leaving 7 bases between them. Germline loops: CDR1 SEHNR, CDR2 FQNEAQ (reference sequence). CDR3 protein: CASSFGANTEAFF. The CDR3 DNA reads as TGTGCCAGCAGCTTTGGGGCAAACACTGAAGCTTTCTTT.

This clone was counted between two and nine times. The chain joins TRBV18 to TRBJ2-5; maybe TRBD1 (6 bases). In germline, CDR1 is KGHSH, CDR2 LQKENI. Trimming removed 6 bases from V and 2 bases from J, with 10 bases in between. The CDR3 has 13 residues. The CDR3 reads CASSDRRQETQYF. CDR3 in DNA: TGTGCCAGCTCTGACAGGAGACAAGAGACCCAGTACTTC.

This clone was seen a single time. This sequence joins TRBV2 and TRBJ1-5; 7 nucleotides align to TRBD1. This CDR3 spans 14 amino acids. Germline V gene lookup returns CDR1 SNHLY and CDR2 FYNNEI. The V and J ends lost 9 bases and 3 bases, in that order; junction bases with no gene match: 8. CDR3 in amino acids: CASTGAPVNQPQHF. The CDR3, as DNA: TGTGCCAGTACAGGGGCCCCCGTCAATCAGCCCCAGCATTTT.

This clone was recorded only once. CDR3 sequence (DNA): TGTGCCAGCAGCCGCCGGGACACGAACACCGGGGAGCTGTTTTTT. It specifies CASSRRDTNTGELFF. This chain links TRBV9 with TRBJ2-2, with D possibly being TRBD1 (6 bases). The germline gives CDR1 SGDLS, CDR2 YYNGEE. This CDR3 comprises 15 residues. V lost 4 bases to trimming and J lost 0 bases, with 10 bases between them.

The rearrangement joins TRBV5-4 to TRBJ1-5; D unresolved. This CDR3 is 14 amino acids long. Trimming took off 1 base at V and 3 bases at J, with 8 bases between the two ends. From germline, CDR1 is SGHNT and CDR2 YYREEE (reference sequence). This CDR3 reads CASSLRGDNQPQHF. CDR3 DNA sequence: TGTGCCAGCAGCTTGCGGGGAGACAATCAGCCCCAGCATTTT.

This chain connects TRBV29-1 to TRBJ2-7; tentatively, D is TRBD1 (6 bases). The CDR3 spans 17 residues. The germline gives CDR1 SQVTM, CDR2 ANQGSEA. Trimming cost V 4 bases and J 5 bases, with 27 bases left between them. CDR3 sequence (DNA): TGCAGCGTTGGAAGGGGCAAGACAGGAGCCTTCTTGCACGAGCAGTACTTC. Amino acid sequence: CSVGRGKTGAFLHEQYF.

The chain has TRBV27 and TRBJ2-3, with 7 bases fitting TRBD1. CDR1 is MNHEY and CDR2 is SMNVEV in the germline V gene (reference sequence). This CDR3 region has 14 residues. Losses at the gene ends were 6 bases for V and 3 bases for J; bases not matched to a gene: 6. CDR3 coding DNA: TGTGCCAGCAGCCTAGACAGGGTAACAGATACGCAGTATTTT. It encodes CASSLDRVTDTQYF.